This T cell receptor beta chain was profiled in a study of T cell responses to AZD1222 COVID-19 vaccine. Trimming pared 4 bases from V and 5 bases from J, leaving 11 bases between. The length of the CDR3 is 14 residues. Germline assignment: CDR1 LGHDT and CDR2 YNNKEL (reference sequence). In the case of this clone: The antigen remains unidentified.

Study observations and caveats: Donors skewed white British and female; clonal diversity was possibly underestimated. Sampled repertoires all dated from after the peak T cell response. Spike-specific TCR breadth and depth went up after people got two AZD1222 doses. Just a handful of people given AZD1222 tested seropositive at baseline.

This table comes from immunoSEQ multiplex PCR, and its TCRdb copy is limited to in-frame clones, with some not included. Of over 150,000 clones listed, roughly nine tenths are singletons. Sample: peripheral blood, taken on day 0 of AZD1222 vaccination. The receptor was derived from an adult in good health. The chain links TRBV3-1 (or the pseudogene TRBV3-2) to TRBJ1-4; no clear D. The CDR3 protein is CASSPSPGNEKLFF. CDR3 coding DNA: TGTGCCAGCAGCCCCAGTCCTGGGAATGAAAAACTGTTTTTT.